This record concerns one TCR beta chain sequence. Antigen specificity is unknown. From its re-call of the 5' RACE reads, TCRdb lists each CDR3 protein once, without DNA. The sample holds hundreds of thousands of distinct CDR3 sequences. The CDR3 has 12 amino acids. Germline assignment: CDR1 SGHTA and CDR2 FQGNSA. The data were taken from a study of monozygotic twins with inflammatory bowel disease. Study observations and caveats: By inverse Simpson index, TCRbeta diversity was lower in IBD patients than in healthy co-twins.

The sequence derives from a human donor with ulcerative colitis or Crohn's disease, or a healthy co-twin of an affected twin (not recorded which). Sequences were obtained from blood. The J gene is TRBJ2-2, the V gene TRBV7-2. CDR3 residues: CASSFFTGELFF.